This T cell receptor beta chain was observed in a study of blood T cell repertoires in COVID-19. The assay was immunoSEQ multiplex PCR, and TCRdb's table has in-frame clones only and misses some. The data hold 300,000 to 350,000 clones, with 75% to 90% observed a single time. Trimming removed 3 bases at V and 3 bases at J, with 11 bases between. Germline V lookup: CDR1 MNHEY, CDR2 SVGAGI. The CDR3 is made up of 14 amino acids. The receptor was derived from a man between 25 and 39 years old who had recovered from COVID-19. Sequenced material: PBMCs or T cells enriched from blood (not recorded which). This chain uses TRBV6-5 with TRBJ1-2; D possibly corresponds to TRBD1 (5 bases). The chain's CDR3 is CASSYYTGDYGYTF. The CDR3 DNA reads TGTGCCAGCAGTTATTATACAGGCGACTATGGCTACACCTTC.